Detailed here is one T cell receptor beta chain. Antigen: not known. The data belong to a study of prognosis after radiotherapy for stage I lung cancer. The wider study: Patients were enrolled between 2018 and 2019 (all with stage I non-small cell lung cancer). Medical inoperability was the status assigned to all non-small cell lung cancer patients. Points from the study as a whole: It was in patients who developed distant metastases that Shannon entropy after stereotactic body radiation therapy was lower.

Researchers used two-round multiplex PCR to amplify TCR beta CDR3 starting from genomic DNA. Every TRBV and TRBJ gene had its own specific primer in first-round PCR. TCRdb processed the multiplex PCR reads anew with MiXCR; each CDR3 protein has one entry. The sample lists tens of thousands of distinct CDR3 sequences, 46% occurring once. On two occasions, one at each of two time points, approximately 6 milliliters of peripheral blood were drawn. The specimen was PBMCs, collected before or after stereotactic body radiation therapy (not recorded which). This clonotype originated in a donor at least 50 years old with non-small cell lung cancer.

The CDR3 reads CSASGIAGAYSYEQYF. The CDR3 nucleotides are TGCAGTGCTAGTGGGATAGCGGGAGCCTACTCATACGAGCAGTACTTC. This chain uses TRBV20-1 with TRBJ2-7, with 9 nucleotides matching TRBD2. The CDR3 sequence is 16 residues long. The V gene's germline CDR1 is DFQATT and CDR2 SNEGSKA (reference sequence). V lost 3 bases to trimming and J lost 4 bases; unmatched junction nucleotides: 13.